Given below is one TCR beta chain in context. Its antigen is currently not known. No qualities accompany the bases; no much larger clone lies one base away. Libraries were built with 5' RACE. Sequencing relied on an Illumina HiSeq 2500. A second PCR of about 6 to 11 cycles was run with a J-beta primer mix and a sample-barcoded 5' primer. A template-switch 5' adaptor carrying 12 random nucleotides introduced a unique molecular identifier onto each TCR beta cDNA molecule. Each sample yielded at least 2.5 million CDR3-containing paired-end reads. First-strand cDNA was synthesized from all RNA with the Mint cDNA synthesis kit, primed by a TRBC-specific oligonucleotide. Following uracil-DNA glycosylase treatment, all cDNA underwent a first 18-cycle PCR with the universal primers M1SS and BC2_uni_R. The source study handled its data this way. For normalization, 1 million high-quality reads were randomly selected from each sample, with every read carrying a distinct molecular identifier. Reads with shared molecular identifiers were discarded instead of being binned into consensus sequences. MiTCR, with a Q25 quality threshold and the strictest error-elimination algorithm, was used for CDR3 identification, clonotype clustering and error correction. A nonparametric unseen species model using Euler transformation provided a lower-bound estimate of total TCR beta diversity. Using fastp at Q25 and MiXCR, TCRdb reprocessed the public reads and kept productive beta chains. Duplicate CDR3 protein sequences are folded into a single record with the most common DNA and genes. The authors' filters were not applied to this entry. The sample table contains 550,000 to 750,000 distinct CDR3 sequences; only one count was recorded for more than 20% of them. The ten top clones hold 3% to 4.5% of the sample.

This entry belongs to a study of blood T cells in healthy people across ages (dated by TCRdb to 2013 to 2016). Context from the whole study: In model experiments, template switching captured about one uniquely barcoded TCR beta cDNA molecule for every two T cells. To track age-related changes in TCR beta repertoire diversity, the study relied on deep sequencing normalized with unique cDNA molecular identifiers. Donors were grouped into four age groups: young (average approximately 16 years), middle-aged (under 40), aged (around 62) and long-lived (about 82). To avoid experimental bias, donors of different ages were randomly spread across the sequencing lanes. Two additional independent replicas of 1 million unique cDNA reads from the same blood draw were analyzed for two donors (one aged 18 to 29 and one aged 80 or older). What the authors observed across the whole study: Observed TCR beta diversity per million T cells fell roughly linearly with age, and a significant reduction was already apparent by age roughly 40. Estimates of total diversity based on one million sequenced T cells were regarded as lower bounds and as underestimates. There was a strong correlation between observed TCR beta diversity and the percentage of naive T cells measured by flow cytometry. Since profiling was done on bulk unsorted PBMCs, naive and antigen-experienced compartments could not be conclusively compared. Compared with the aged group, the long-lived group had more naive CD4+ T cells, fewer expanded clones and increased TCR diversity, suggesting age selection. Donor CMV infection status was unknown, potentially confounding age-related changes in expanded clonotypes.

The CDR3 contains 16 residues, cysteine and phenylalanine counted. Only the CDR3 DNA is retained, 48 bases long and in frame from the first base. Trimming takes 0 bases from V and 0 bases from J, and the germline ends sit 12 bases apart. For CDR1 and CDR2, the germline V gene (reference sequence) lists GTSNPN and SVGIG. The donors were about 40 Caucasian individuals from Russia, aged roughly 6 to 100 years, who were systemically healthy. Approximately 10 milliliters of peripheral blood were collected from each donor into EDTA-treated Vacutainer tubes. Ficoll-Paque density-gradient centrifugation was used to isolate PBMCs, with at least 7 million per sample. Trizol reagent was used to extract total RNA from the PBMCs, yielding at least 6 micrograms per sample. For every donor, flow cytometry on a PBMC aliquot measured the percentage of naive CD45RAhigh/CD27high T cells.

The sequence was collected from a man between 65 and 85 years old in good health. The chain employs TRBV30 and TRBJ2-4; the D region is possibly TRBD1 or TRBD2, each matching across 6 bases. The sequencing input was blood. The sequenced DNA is TGTGCCTGGAGTGTCCCCAGGGGACTAGCCAAAAACATTCAGTACTTC. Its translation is CAWSVPRGLAKNIQYF.